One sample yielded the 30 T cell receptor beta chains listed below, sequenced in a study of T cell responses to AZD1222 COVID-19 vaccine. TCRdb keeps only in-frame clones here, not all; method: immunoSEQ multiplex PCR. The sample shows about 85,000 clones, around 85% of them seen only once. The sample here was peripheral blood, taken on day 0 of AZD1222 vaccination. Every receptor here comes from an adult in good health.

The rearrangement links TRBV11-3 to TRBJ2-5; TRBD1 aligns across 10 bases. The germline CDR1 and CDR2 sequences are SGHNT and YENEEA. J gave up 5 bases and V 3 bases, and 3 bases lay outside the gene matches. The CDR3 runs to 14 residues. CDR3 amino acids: CASSLDRGTETQYF. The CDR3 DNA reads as TGTGCCAGCAGCTTGGACAGGGGGACGGAGACCCAGTACTTC.

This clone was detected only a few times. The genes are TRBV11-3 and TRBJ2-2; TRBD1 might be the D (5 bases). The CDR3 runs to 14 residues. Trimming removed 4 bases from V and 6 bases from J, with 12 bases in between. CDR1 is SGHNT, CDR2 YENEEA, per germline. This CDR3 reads CASSSGLGAGELFF. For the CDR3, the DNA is TGTGCCAGCAGCTCGGGCCTAGGGGCCGGGGAGCTGTTTTTT.

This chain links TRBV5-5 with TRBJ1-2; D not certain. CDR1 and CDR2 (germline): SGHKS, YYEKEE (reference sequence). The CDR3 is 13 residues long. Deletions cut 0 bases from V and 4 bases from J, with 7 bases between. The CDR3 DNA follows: TGTGCCAGCAGCTTGGGTCCGGTCTATGGCTACACCTTC. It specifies CASSLGPVYGYTF.

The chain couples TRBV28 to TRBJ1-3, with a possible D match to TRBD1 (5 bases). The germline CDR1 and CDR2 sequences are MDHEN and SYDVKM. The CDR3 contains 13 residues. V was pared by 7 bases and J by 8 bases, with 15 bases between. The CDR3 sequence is CASTHRGRDTIYF. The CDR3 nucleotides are TGTGCCAGCACCCACCGGGGCCGCGACACCATATATTTT.

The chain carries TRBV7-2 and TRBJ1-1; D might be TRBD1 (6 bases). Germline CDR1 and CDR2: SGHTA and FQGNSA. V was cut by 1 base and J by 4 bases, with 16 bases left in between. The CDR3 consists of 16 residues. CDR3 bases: TGTGCCAGCAGCTTAGTCCACTTGAGGGGGGGCACTGAAGCTTTCTTT. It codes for CASSLVHLRGGTEAFF.

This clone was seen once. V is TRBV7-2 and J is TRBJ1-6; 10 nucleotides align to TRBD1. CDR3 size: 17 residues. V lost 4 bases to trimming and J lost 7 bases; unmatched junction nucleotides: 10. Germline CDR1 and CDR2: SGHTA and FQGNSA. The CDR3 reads CASSYLLPGQGNSPLHF. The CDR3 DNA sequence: TGTGCCAGCAGCTACCTCTTGCCGGGACAGGGGAATTCACCCCTCCACTTT.

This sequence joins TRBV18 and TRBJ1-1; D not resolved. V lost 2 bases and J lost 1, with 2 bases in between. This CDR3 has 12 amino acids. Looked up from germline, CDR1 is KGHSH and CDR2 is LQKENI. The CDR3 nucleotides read TGTGCCAGCTCACCAGAGAACACTGAAGCTTTCTTT. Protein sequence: CASSPENTEAFF.

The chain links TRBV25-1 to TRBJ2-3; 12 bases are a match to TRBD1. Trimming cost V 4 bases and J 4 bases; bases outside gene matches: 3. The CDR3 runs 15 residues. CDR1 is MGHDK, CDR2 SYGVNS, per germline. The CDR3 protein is CASSGGQGAADTQYF. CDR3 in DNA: TGTGCCAGCAGTGGGGGACAGGGGGCTGCAGATACGCAGTATTTT.

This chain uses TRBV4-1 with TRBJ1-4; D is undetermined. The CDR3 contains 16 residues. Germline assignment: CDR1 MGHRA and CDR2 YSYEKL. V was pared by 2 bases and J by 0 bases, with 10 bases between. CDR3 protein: CASSQRIRATNEKLFF. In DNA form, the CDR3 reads TGCGCCAGCAGCCAAAGGATTAGGGCAACTAATGAAAAACTGTTTTTT.

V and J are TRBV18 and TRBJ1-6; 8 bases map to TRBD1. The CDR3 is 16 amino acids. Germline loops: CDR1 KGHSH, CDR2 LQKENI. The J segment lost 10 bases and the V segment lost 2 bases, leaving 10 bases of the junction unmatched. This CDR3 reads CASSPKRQGRESPLHF. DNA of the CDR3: TGTGCCAGCTCACCAAAGAGACAGGGGCGAGAGTCACCCCTCCACTTT. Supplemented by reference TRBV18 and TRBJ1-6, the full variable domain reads NAGVMQNPRHLVRRRGQEARLRCSPMKGHSHVYWYRQLPEEGLKFMVYLQKENIIDESGMPKERFSAEFPKEGPSILRIQQVVRGDSAAYFCASSPKRQGRESPLHFGNGTRLTVT.

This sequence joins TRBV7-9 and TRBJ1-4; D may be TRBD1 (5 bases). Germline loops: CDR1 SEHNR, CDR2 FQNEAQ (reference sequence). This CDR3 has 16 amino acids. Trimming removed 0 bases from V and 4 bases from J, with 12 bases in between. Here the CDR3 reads CASSLALWGDNEKLFF. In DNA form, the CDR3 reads TGTGCCAGCAGCTTAGCCTTGTGGGGGGATAATGAAAAACTGTTTTTT.

In DNA, the CDR3 is TGTGCCATCAGCAAAAATCCCAATGTCTACAATGAGCAGTTCTTC. Its protein product is CAISKNPNVYNEQFF. The genes are TRBV10-3 and TRBJ2-1; D is uncertain. This CDR3 region has 15 residues. The germline gives CDR1 ENHRY, CDR2 SYGVKD. With 6 bases removed from V and 3 bases from J, the gap between germline ends came to 15 bases.

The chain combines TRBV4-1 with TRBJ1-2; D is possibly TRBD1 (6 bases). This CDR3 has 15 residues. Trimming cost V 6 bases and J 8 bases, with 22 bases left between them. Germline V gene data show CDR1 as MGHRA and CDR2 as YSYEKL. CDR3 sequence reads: CASRNGVAGGLGYTF. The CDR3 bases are TGCGCCAGCAGGAACGGGGTGGCTGGGGGCCTGGGCTACACCTTC.

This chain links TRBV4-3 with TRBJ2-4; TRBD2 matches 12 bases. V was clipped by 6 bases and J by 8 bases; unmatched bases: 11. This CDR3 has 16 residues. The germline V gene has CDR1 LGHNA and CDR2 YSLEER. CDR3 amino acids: CASRLALAGGRDIQYF. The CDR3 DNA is TGCGCCAGCAGGCTCGCCCTAGCGGGAGGGCGGGACATTCAGTACTTC.

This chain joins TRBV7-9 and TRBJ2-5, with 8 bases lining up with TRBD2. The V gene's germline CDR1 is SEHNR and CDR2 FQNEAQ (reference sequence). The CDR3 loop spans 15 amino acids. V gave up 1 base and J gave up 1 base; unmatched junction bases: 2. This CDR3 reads CASSLVLAGQETQYF. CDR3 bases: TGTGCCAGCAGCTTAGTCCTAGCGGGCCAAGAGACCCAGTACTTC. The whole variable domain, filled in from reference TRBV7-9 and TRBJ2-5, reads DTGVSQNPRHKITKRGQNVTFRCDPISEHNRLYWYRQTLGQGPEFLTYFQNEAQLEKSRLLSDRFSAERPKGSFSTLEIQRTEQGDSAMYLCASSLVLAGQETQYFGPGTRLLVL.

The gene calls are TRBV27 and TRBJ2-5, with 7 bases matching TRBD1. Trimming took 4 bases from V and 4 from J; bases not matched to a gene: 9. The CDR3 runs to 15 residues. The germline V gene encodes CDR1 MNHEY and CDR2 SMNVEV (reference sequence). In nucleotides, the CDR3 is TGTGCCAGCAGTTCCCGGTACAGGGGTGGAGAGACCCAGTACTTC. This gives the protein CASSSRYRGGETQYF.

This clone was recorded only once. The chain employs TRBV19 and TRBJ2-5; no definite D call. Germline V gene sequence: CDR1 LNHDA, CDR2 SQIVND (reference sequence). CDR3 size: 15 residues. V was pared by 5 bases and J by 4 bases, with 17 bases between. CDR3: CASSASRAPGETQYF. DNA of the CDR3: TGTGCCAGTAGTGCCTCCCGGGCCCCTGGAGAGACCCAGTACTTC.

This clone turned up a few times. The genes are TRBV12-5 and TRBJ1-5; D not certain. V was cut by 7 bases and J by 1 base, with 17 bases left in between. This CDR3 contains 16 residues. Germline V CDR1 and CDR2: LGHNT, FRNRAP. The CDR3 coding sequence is TGTGCTAGTGCCCGGTCTTTGGGTCACAGCAATCAGCCCCAGCATTTT. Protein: CASARSLGHSNQPQHF.

CDR3 in DNA: TGTGCCAGCAGCCCAAATCTATGGGCGGGAGGCTCCTACAATGAGCAGTTCTTC. Its protein product is CASSPNLWAGGSYNEQFF. V usage is TRBV11-2 and J usage is TRBJ2-1, with 8 bases identical to TRBD2. Unmatched junction bases numbered 12, after V lost 5 bases and J lost 0 bases. This CDR3 has 18 residues. Germline V gene lookup returns CDR1 SGHAT and CDR2 FQNNGV. The whole variable domain, remainder taken from reference TRBV11-2 and TRBJ2-1, is EAGVAQSPRYKIIEKRQSVAFWCNPISGHATLYWYQQILGQGPKLLIQFQNNGVVDDSQLPKDRFSAERLKGVDSTLKIQPAKLEDSAVYLCASSPNLWAGGSYNEQFFGPGTRLTVL.

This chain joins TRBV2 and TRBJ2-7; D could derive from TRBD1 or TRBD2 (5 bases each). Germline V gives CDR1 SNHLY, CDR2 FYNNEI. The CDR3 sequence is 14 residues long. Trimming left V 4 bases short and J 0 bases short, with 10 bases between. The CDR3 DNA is TGTGCCAGCAGTGGGGGGACGTACTCCTACGAGCAGTACTTC. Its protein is CASSGGTYSYEQYF.

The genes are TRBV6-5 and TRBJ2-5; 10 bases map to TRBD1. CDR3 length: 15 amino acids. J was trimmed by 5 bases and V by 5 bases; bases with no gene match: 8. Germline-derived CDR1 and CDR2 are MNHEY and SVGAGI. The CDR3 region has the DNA TGTGCCAGCAGTAAGGGACAGGGGCTCCCCGAGACCCAGTACTTC. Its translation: CASSKGQGLPETQYF.

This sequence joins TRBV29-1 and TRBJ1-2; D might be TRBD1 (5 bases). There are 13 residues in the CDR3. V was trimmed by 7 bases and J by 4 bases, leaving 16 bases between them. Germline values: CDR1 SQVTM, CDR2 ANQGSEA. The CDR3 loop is CSARQYALYGYTF. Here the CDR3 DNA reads TGCAGCGCGCGACAGTACGCCCTCTATGGCTACACCTTC.

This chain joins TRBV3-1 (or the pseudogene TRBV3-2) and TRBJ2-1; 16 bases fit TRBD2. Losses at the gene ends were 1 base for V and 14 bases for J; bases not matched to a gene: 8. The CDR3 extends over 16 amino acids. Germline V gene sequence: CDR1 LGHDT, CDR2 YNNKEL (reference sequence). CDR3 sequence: CASSQAGTSGRAGEFF. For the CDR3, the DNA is TGTGCCAGCAGCCAAGCTGGGACTAGCGGGAGGGCCGGGGAGTTCTTC.

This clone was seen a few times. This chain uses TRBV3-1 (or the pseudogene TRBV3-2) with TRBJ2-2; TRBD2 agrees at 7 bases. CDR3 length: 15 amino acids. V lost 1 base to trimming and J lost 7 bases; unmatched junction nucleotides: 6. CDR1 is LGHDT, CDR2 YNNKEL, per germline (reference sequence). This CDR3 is CASSQGGSINGELFF. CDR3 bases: TGTGCCAGCAGCCAAGGCGGGAGTATTAACGGGGAGCTGTTTTTT.

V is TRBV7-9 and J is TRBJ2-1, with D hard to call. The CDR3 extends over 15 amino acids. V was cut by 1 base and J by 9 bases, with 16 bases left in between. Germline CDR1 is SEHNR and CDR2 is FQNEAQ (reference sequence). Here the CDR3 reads CASSLVASNWVEQFF. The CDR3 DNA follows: TGTGCCAGCAGCTTAGTGGCGTCTAACTGGGTTGAGCAGTTCTTC.

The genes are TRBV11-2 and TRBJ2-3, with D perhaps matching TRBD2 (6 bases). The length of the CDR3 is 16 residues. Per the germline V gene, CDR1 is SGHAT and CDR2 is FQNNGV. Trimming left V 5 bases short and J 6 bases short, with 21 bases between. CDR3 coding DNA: TGTGCCAGCAGCCCTCTTAGCGGAGGACCTCGGGATACGCAGTATTTT. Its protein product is CASSPLSGGPRDTQYF.

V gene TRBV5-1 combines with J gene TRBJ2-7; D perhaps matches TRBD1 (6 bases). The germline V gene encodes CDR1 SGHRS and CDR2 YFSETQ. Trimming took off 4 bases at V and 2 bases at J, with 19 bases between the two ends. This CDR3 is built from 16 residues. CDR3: CASSHNRDTRTYEQYF. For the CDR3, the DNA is TGCGCCAGCAGCCATAATCGGGACACCCGAACCTACGAGCAGTACTTC. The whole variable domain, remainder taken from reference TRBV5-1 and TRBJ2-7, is KAGVTQTPRYLIKTRGQQVTLSCSPISGHRSVSWYQQTPGQGLQFLFEYFSETQRNKGNFPGRFSGRQFSNSRSEMNVSTLELGDSALYLCASSHNRDTRTYEQYFGPGTRLTVT.

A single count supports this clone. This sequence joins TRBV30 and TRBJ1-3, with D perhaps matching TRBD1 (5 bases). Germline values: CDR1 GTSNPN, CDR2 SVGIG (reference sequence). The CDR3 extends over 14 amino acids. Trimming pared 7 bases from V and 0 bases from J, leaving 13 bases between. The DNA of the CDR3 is TGTGCCTCTAGGGCAGGGCCCTCTGGAAACACCATATATTTT. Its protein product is CASRAGPSGNTIYF.

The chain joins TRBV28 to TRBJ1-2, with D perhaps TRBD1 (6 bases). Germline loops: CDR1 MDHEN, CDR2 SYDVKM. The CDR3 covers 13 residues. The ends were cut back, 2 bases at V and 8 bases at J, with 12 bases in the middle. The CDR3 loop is CASSLRGRKGYTF. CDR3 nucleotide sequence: TGTGCCAGCAGTTTACGGGGGCGGAAAGGCTACACCTTC.

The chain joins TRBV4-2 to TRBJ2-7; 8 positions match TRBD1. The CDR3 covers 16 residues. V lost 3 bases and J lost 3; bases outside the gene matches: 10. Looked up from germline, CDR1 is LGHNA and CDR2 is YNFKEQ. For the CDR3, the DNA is TGTGCCAGCAGCCAGGACCCAGGGGGCGGTCACTACGAGCAGTACTTC. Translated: CASSQDPGGGHYEQYF.